This TCR beta chain stems from a study of cytomegalovirus exposure and HLA in healthy donors (dated by TCRdb to 2016 to 2017). Regarding the study in general: In an earlier analysis of approximately 500 of the donors, 276 Gb of sequence data and approximately 100 million unique TCR beta sequences from 150 million to 200 million T cells were reported. Donor age, sex, ethnicity and CMV serostatus were collected together with the repertoire data. The study was designed to test whether signatures of past pathogen exposure could be identified by cataloging public T cell receptors. An early release covering 500 to 750 HLA-typed donors comprised 300 to 350 gigabases of sequencing data and tens of millions of unique TCR sequences. The later analysis used no new phenotypic data to find candidate immune exposures, relying instead on TCR beta sequences and their occurrence across donors. On average, 235,054 unique TCR beta nucleotide sequences were sequenced per donor among 300 to 500 genotyped donors of the cohort, with roughly 18% of those sequences being non-productive. The T cell repertoires of several hundred subjects were profiled by immunosequencing and related to cytomegalovirus serostatus. A later genetic analysis took genome-wide SNP genotypes for about 55% of the roughly 700 donors and used that subset as a discovery cohort. A handful of DR-DQ haplotypes were treated as single units for association and clustering because of strong linkage in the cohort. All discovery cohort repertoires had been generated on a single sequencing platform. HLA typing included class I and class II loci at four-digit resolution. A later analysis re-analyzed previously published TCR beta repertoires from 600 to 850 donors and added high-resolution HLA genotyping to study TCR occurrence patterns. To predict cytomegalovirus infection status, the study brought together high-throughput TCR immunosequencing, statistical association of individual TCRs with disease status, and machine learning. A separate validation cohort of approximately 130 different subjects was used in addition to the approximately 670-subject first cohort. An earlier analysis of about 620 of the donors applied high-throughput TCR beta sequencing to assess whether each TCR beta V gene segment acted as functional or pseudogenic. The genetic ancestry cluster associated with self-reported Caucasian donors included over 65% of the 398 genotyped donors. Typing coverage varied by locus: roughly 620-640 donors for A, B, C, DRB1 and DQB1; approximately 500 for DQA1; more than 600 for DPA1; about 450 for DPB1. Overall study results and their limits: Strong co-occurrence of HLA alleles, especially DR and DQ, made assigning TCR associations to individual alleles difficult. A later genetic analysis reported fewer N-insertions in productive TCRs among donors in an Asian-associated ancestry cluster than the approximately 670-donor mean. Several of the top co-occurrence clusters appeared to be linked to parvovirus B19, influenza, CMV and Epstein-Barr virus, according to a later analysis. The classifier was reported to diagnose cytomegalovirus status with high specificity and sensitivity in both the original and validation cohorts. Correlated functional status among segregating V segments might reflect linkage disequilibrium, but an unknown experimental factor could not be ruled out. HLA typing was unavailable for some donors at each locus, so association tests used only the typed subset. An association between a missense DCLRE1C variant and V-gene and J-gene trimming of TCR beta chains was found in a later genetic analysis and replicated in an independent cohort. Because counts were too low, roughly 16 rarely observed V segments, including chromosome 9 orphons, were excluded from the earlier analysis of 587 of the donors. According to the authors, the approach could potentially be generalized to other disease states and immunological phenotypes. Immune exposure information for the cohort was limited to CMV serostatus. A further reported finding was that TCR beta sequences accurately predicted the HLA-A and HLA-B alleles for most subjects in the first cohort. Some IMGT-functional V segments, including TRBV6-2 and TRBV6-3, could not be distinguished by the 87-base-pair reads and were therefore excluded. In a later analysis, HLA-associated TCR beta chains showed more clonal expansion and lower generation probabilities than non-associated chains that were equally common. This cohort had only TCR beta chains sequenced, and the lack of alpha or paired-chain data limited which features could be detected. According to a later analysis, most CMV-associated TCR beta chains appeared to be HLA-restricted, and the HLA associations seemed to be driven largely by CMV exposure. Roughly uniform sequencing depth across donors was assumed in presence/absence analyses, although this assumption may not hold. A total of fewer than 200 TCR beta chains were listed by the study as associated with cytomegalovirus. An earlier analysis of around 600 of the donors showed that most TCR beta V segments appeared in productive rearrangements either about 90% or about 30% of the time, which broadly matched IMGT annotations. In a later analysis, around 17,000 TCR beta sequences were associated with specific HLA alleles at a false discovery rate of 0.05. Across donors, most TCR sequences were observed very rarely, whereas some public TCRs were present in many individuals. A group of highly shared sequence variants was considered likely to be a technical artifact of the sequencing pipeline. In a later analysis, the rate of TCR association differed among HLA loci, with DRB1 alleles having the most associated TCRs and HLA-C alleles having the fewest. In vitro tests confirmed that three of the cytomegalovirus-associated TCR beta chains recognize cytomegalovirus antigens.

Libraries were prepared through the immunoSEQ multiplex PCR assay. For the multiplex PCR, a mixture combining 60 forward primers for TCR Vbeta segments and 13 reverse primers for TCR Jbeta segments was used. A multiplex PCR assay on genomic DNA amplified the CDR3 region of rearranged TCR beta genes. Amplified TCR beta libraries were sequenced as 87-base-pair reads on the Illumina HiSeq System. Regarding the original processing steps: A later analysis tallied tens of millions of unique TCR beta chains across the 666 repertoires, and approximately 12 million of those chains were shared by two or more donors. A nearest-neighbor algorithm error-corrected the raw reads and collapsed the reads into unique sequences, merging closely related sequences to remove PCR and sequencing errors. CDR3 sequences were aligned to IMGT reference sequences to assign V, D and J gene segments. For a sequence to be retained, a match of at least six nucleotides was required to both a V gene segment and a J gene segment. Rearrangements were called productive when the CDR3 lacked stop codons and stayed in frame with V and J; all others were non-productive. CDR3 was defined by IMGT convention, running from the second conserved V-encoded cysteine to the conserved J-encoded phenylalanine. The earlier analysis of some 540 of the donors excluded any sequence lacking an unambiguous match to a single V gene segment. In an earlier analysis of around 600 of the donors, V segments were called functional above 56.7% productive rearrangements and were called segregating when the between-donor standard deviation exceeded 5%. To diagnose cytomegalovirus status from the catalog of TCR beta chain sequences, a statistical classification framework was built. A later analysis assigned V and J genes by comparing TCR nucleotide sequences with IMGT/GENE-DB human TR gene sequences. In a later analysis, CDR3 sequences and most-parsimonious VDJ recombination scenarios were assigned using the TCRdist pipeline. In a later analysis, each TCR beta chain was defined by its CDR3 amino acid sequence together with its V-gene family, and reads without a unique V-gene family were excluded. A later analysis removed several hundred highly shared, low-generation-probability nucleotide sequences to deal with suspected cross-contamination and a sequencing artifact. A later analysis calculated a clonal expansion index for each public chain from normalized within-repertoire ranks of inferred template counts. In a later analysis, generation probabilities were computed using a VDJ recombination model fitted to out-of-frame rearrangements, and the results were checked against IGoR. A later analysis scored TCR-TCR, TCR-HLA and TCR-CMV co-occurrence with hypergeometric tests, applying a repertoire-size bias correction to TCR pairs. In a later analysis, false discovery rates were estimated by permuting HLA or CMV assignments 20 times. In a later analysis, co-occurring TCRs were grouped using DBSCAN, with TCRdist sequence similarity added in when clustering inside HLA-allele-positive subsets. Co-occurrence clustering excluded repertoires with fewer than 30,000 or more than 120,000 public chains, plus five with anomalous nucleotide sharing. TCRdb's version of the immuneACCESS table is confined to in-frame rearrangements and falls short of the full clone set. An unresolved V gene accounts for under half of the shortfall where checked; the remainder is of unknown origin. From that table come the V and J calls and clone size; the DNA was used to work out D and trimming. The sample table holds 6,500 to 8,000 clones, of which under 60% were seen once. Clones ranked in the top ten supply 5.8% of the sample.

With regard to this clone: Its antigen is currently not known. Base qualities are not recorded, but no much larger clone differs from it by a single base.

The cohort comprised some 730 healthy bone marrow donors. At the time of sampling, all cohort members were nominally healthy, though unrecorded immune exposures were likely present. The donor tested CMV seropositive, placing the donor among the 289 seropositive members of the cohort. A peripheral blood sample was provided by each donor, and peripheral blood mononuclear cells were used for TCR beta sequencing. The Qiagen DNeasy Blood Extraction Kit was used to extract genomic DNA from the blood cell samples. CDR1 and CDR2, per the germline V gene (reference sequence), are GTSNPN and SVGIG. Ends trimmed: V by 2 bases, J by 1 base; bases unmatched to a gene: 9. The CDR3 measures 17 amino acids from cysteine to phenylalanine. Only the CDR3 part of the read is kept: 51 bases, read in frame from the first base.

The receptor's source is a young man in good health and CMV-seropositive. Material: PBMCs. The chain links TRBV30 with TRBJ2-1; a stretch of 9 junction bases matches TRBD2. The DNA sequence follows: TGTGCCTGGAGTCAGACTAGCGGCCCCCTATCCTACAATGAGCAGTTCTTC. It is translated as CAWSQTSGPLSYNEQFF.